This T cell receptor (beta chain) stems from a study of cytotoxic CD8 clonotypes in ibrutinib-treated CLL. Across the whole study: Response samples came after a median 12 months of treatment, range 6 to 36.

V shed 5 bases and J 6 bases; nucleotides not matched to a gene: 16. The germline V gene has CDR1 MNHEY and CDR2 SMNVEV (reference sequence). The CDR3 is made up of 18 amino acids. Sequencing was performed with immunoSEQ multiplex PCR; in TCRdb, only in-frame clones are kept and a portion is missing. This sample carries tens of thousands of clones, about two thirds of them seen once, and the ten largest clones take 4.5% to 6%. The chain carries TRBV27 and TRBJ2-7; TRBD2 matches at 13 bases. Sequenced here: PBMCs, sampled after 12 months of ibrutinib treatment. The receptor comes from a human donor with chronic lymphocytic leukemia. The CDR3 bases are TGTGCCAGCAGTACGGGGACTCGGACTAGCGGGGGTCCCCTCGAGCAGTACTTC. Translating it yields CASSTGTRTSGGPLEQYF.